This T cell receptor beta chain appears in the sequencing data of a study of spatial heterogeneity in lung cancer. Study results and caveats: Tumor mutation counts were tracked by expanded intratumoral alpha and beta TCR counts.

Specified time point: sample taken at primary tumor resection. Each CDR3 protein gets one entry after TCRdb re-called the 5' RACE reads with MiXCR. Here the sample spans some 5,100 distinct CDR3 sequences, around 6.7% being singletons. This clonotype has a count of ten or more. What it binds is not known. The germline CDR1 and CDR2 sequences are SGHNT and YYREEE (reference sequence). V gave up 3 bases and J gave up 5 bases, with 6 bases separating them. The CDR3 runs to 11 residues. Sequencing used lung tumor tissue, obtained at surgery. The receptor's source is a male donor with early-stage non-small cell lung cancer. The chain uses TRBV5-4 and TRBJ2-7; no reliable D call. CDR3 sequence reads: CASSYRNEQYF. The CDR3 DNA follows: TGTGCCAGCAGCTATCGGAACGAGCAGTACTTC.